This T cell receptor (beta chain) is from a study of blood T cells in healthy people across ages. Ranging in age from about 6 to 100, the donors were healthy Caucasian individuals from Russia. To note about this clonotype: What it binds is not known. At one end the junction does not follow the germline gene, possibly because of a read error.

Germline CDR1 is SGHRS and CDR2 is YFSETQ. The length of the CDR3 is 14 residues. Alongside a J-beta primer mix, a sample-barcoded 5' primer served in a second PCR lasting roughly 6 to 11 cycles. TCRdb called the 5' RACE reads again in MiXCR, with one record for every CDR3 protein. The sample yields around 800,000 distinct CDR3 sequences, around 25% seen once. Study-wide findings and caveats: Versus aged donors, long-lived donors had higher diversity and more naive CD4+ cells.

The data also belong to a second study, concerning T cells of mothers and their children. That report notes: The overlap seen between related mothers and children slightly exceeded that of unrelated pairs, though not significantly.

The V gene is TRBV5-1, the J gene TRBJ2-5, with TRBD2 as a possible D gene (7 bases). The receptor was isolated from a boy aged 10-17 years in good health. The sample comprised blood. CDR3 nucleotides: TGCGCCAGCAGCCCGAAGGGAGGGGGGGAGATCCAGTACTTC. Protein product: CASSPKGGGEIQYF. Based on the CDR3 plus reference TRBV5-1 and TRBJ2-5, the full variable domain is KAGVTQTPRYLIKTRGQQVTLSCSPISGHRSVSWYQQTPGQGLQFLFEYFSETQRNKGNFPGRFSGRQFSNSRSEMNVSTLELGDSALYLCASSPKGGGEIQYFGPGTRLLVL.